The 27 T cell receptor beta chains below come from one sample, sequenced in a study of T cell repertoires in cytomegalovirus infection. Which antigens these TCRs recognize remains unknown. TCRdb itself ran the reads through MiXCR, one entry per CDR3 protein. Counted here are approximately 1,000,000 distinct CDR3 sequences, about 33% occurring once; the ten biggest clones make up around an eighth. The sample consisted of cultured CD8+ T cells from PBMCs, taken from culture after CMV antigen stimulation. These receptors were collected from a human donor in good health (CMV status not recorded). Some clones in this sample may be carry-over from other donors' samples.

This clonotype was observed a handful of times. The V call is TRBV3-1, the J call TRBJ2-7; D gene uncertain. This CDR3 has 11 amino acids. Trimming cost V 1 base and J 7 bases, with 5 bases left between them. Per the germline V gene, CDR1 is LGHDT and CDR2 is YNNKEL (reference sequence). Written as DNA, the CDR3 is TGTGCCAGCAGCCAAGGCGTGGAGCAGTACTTC. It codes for CASSQGVEQYF.

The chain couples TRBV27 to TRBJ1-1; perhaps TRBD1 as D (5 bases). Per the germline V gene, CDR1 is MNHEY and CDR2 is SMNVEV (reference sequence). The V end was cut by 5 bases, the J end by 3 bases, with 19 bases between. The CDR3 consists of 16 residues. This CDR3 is CASSAPLGDLDTEAFF. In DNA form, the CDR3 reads TGTGCCAGCAGTGCTCCCCTTGGGGACCTTGACACTGAAGCTTTCTTT.

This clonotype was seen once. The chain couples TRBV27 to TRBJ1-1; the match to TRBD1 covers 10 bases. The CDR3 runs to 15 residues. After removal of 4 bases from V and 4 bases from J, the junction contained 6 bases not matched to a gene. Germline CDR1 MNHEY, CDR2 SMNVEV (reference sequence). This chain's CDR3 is CASSSDRGFGTEAFF. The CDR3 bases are TGTGCCAGCAGTTCGGACAGGGGGTTCGGCACTGAAGCTTTCTTT.

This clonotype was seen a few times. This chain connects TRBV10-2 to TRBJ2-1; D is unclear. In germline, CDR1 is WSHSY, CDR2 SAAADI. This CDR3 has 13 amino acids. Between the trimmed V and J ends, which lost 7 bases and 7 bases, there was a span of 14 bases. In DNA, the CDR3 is TGCGCCAGCACCCCGGACCGGCGGAATGAGCAGTTCTTC. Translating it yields CASTPDRRNEQFF.

CDR3 amino acids: CASSHKLGQGARGYTF. CDR3 DNA sequence: TGCGCCAGCAGCCATAAACTGGGACAGGGGGCGCGAGGCTACACCTTC. The chain recombines TRBV4-3 with TRBJ1-2, with 12 bases that match TRBD1. CDR1 LGHNA and CDR2 YSLEER come from the germline V gene. J lost 8 bases, V lost 3 bases, and 10 bases had no gene match. The CDR3 runs to 16 residues.

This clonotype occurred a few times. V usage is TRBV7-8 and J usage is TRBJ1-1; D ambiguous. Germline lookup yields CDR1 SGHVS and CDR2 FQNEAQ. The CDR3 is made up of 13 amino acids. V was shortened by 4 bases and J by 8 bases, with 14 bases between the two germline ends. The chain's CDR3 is CASSSRWEEEAFF. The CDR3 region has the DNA TGTGCCAGCAGCTCCCGGTGGGAGGAGGAAGCTTTCTTT.

The CDR3 reads CASRSYRDRFSNQPQHF. The CDR3 DNA reads as TGTGCCAGCAGATCCTACCGGGACAGATTTAGCAATCAGCCCCAGCATTTT. V gene TRBV27 combines with J gene TRBJ1-5; 7 nucleotides agree with TRBD1. The length of the CDR3 is 17 residues. Per the germline V gene, CDR1 is MNHEY and CDR2 is SMNVEV (reference sequence). Trimming cost V 6 bases and J 0 bases; bases outside gene matches: 11.

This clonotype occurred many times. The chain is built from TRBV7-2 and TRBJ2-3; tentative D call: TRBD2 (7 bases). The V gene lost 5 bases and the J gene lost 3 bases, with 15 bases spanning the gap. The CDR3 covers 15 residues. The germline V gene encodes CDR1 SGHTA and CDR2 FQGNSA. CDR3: CASSPFGGATDTQYF. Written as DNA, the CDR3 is TGTGCCAGCAGCCCTTTTGGGGGGGCAACAGATACGCAGTATTTT.

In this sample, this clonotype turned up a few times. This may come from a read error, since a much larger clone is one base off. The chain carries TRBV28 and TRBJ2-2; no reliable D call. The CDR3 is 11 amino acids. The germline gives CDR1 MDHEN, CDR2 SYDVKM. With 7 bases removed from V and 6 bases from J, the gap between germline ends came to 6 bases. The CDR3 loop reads CASNWAGELFF. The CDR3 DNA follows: TGTGCCAGCAATTGGGCCGGGGAGCTGTTTTTT.

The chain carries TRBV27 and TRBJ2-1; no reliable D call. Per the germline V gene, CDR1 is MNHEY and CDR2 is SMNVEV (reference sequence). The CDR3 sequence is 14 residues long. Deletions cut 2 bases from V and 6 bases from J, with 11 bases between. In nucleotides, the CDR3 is TGTGCCAGCAGTTTAAGTCTAGTTCTCAATGAGCAGTTCTTC. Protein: CASSLSLVLNEQFF.

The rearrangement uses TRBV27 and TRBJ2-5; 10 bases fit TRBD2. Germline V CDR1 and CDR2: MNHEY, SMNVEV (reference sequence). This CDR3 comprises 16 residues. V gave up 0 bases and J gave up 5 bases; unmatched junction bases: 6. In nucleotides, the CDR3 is TGTGCCAGCAGTTTATCTCCAGCGGGGGGGCTCGAGACCCAGTACTTC. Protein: CASSLSPAGGLETQYF.

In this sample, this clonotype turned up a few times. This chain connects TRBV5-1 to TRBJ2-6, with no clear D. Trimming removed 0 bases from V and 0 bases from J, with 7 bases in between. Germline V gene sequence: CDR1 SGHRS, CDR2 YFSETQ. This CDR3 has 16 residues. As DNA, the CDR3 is TGCGCCAGCAGCTTGGTCCCTACCTCTGGGGCCAACGTCCTGACTTTC. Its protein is CASSLVPTSGANVLTF.

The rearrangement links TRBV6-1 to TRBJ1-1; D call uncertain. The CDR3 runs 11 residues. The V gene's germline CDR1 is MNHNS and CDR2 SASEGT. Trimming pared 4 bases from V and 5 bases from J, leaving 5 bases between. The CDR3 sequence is CASSGPTEAFF. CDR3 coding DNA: TGTGCCAGCAGTGGGCCAACTGAAGCTTTCTTT.

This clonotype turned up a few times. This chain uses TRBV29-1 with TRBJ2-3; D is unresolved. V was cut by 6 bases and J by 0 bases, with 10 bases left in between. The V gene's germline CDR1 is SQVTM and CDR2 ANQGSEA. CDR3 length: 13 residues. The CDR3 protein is CSVTSSSTDTQYF. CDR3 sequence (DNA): TGCAGCGTAACCAGCTCTAGCACAGATACGCAGTATTTT.

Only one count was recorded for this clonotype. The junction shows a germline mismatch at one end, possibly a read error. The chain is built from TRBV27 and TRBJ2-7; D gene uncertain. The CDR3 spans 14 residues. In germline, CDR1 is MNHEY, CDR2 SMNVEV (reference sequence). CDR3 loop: CANSFGYSATEQYF. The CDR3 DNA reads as TGTGCCAACAGTTTCGGGTATTCTGCTACCGAGCAGTACTTC.

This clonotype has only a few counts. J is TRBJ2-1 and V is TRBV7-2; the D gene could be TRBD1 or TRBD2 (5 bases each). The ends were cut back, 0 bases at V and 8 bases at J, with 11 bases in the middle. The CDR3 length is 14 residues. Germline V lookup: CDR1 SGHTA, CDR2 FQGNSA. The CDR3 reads CASSLAYGDDEQFF. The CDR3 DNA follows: TGTGCCAGCAGCTTAGCATATGGGGACGATGAGCAGTTCTTC.

The chain's CDR3 is CASSLPRTGRNNYGYTF. The CDR3 DNA sequence: TGTGCCAGCAGTTTGCCCCGGACAGGGAGGAACAACTATGGCTACACCTTC. This rearrangement joins TRBV12-3 or TRBV12-4 to TRBJ1-2; 8 bases match TRBD1. This CDR3 comprises 17 residues. Trimming cost V 3 bases and J 2 bases; bases outside gene matches: 11.

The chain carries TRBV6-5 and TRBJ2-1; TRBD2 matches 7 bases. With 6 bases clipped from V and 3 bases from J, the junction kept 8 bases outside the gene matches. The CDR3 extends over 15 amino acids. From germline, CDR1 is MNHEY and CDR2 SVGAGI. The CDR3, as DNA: TGTGCCAGCAGGATAACGGGGGGAATCTACAATGAGCAGTTCTTC. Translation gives CASRITGGIYNEQFF.

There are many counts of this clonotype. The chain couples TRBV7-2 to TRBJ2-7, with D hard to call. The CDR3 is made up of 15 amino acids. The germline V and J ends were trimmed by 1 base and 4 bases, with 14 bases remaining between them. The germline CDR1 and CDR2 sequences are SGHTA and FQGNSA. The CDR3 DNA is TGTGCCAGCAGCTTAGGTTCCCAGAATGGATACGAGCAGTACGTC. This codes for CASSLGSQNGYEQYV.

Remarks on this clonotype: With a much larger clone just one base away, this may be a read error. The DNA for the CDR3 is TGTGCCAGCAGTTACGACAGCGACTATGGCTACACCTTC. It is translated as CASSYDSDYGYTF. The V and J genes are TRBV6-5 and TRBJ1-2; tentative D call: TRBD1 (5 bases). The CDR3 runs 13 residues. The V gene's germline CDR1 is MNHEY and CDR2 SVGAGI. V was shortened by 2 bases and J by 3 bases, with 7 bases between the two germline ends.

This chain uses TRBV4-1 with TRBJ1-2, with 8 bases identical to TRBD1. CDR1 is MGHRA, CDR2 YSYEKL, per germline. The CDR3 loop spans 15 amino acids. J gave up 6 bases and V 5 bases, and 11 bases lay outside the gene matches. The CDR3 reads CASSVDRGRSDGYTF. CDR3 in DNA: TGCGCCAGCAGCGTCGACAGGGGAAGGTCGGATGGCTACACCTTC.

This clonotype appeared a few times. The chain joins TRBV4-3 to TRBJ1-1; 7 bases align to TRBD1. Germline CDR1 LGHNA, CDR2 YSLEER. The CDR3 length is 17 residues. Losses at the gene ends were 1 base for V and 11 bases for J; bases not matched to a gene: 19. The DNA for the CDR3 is TGCGCCAGCAGCCAAGCCCGCCAAATTCGACAGGGAAGGAGGGCTTTCTTT. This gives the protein CASSQARQIRQGRRAFF.

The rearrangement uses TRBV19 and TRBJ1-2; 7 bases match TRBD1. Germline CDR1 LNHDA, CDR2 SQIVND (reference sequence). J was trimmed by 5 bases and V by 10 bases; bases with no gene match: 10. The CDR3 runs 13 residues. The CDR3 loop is CATRDRPFYGYTF. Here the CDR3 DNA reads TGTGCCACCCGGGACAGACCCTTTTATGGCTACACCTTC.

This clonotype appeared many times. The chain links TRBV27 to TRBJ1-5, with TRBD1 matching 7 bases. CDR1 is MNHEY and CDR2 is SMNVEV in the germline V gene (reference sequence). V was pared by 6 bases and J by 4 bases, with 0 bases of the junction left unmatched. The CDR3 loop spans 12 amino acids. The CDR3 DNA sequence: TGTGCCAGCAGGACAGGGAATCAGCCCCAGCATTTT. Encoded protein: CASRTGNQPQHF.

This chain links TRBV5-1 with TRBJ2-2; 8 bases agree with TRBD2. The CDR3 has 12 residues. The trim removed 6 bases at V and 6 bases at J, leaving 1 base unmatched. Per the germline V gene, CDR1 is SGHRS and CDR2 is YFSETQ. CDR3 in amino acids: CASTGRAGELFF. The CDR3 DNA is TGCGCCAGCACCGGGAGGGCCGGGGAGCTGTTTTTT.

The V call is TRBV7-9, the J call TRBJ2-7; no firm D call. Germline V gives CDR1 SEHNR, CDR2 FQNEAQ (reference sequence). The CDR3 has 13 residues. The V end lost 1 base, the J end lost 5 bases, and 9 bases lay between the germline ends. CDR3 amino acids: CASSLDRANEQYV. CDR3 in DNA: TGTGCCAGCAGCTTAGATAGGGCTAACGAGCAGTACGTC.

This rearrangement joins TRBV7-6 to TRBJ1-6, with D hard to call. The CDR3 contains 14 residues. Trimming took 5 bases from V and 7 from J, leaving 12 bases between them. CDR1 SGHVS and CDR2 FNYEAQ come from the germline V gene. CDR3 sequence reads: CASSPPVGNSPLHF. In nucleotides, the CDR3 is TGTGCCAGCAGCCCACCGGTAGGGAATTCACCCCTCCACTTT.